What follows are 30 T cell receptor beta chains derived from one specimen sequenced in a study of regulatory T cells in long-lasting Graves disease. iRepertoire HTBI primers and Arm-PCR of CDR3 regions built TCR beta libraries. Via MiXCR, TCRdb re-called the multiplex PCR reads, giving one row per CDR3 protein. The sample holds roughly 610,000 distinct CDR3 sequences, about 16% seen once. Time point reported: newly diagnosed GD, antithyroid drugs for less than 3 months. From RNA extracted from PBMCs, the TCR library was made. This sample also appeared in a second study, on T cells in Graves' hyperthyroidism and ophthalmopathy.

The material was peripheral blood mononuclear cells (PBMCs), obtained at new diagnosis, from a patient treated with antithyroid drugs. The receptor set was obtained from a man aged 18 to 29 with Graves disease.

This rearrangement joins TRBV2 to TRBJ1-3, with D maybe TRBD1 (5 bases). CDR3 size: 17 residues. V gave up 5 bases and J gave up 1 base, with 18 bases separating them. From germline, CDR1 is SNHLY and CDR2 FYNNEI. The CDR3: CASSLFDRLTSGNTIYF. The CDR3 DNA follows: TGTGCCAGCAGTCTTTTTGACAGATTAACATCTGGAAACACCATATATTTT. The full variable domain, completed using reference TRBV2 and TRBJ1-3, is EPEVTQTPSHQVTQMGQEVILRCVPISNHLYFYWYRQILGQKVEFLVSFYNNEISEKSEIFDDQFSVERPDGSNFTLKIRSTKLEDSAMYFCASSLFDRLTSGNTIYFGEGSWLTVV.

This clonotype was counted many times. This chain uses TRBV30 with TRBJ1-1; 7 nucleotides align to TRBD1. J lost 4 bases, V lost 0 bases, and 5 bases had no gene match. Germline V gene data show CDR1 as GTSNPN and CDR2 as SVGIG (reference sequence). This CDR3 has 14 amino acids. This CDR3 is CAWSVRAGGTEAFF. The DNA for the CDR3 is TGTGCCTGGAGTGTACGGGCAGGGGGCACTGAAGCTTTCTTT. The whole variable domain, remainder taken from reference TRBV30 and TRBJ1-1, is SQTIHQWPATLVQPVGSPLSLECTVEGTSNPNLYWYRQAAGRGLQLLFYSVGIGQISSEVPQNLSASRPQDRQFILSSKKLLLSDSGFYLCAWSVRAGGTEAFFGQGTRLTVV.

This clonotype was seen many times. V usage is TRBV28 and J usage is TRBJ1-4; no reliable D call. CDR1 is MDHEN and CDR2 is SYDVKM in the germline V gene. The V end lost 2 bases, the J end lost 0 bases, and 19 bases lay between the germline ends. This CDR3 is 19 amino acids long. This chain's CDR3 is CASSLGLWRPFATNEKLFF. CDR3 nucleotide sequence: TGTGCCAGCAGTTTAGGGCTGTGGAGGCCCTTTGCAACTAATGAAAAACTGTTTTTT.

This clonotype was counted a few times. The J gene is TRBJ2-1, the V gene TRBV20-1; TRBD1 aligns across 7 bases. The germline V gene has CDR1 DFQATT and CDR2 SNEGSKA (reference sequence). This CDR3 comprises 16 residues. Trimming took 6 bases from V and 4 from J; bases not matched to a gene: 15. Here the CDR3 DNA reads TGCAGTGCCCCATCCACAGGGGCCAAGGGATACAATGAGCAGTTCTTC. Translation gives CSAPSTGAKGYNEQFF.

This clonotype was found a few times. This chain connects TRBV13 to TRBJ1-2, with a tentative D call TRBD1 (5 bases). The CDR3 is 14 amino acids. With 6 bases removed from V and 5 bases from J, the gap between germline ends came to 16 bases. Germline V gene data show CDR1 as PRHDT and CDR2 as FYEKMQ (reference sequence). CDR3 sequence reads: CASRPPHRGYGYTF. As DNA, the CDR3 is TGTGCCAGCAGACCCCCCCACCGGGGGTATGGCTACACCTTC.

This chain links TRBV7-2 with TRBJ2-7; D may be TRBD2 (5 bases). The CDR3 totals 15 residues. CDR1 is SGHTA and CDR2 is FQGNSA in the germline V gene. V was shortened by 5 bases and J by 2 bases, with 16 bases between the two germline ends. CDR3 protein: CASSPPRVDAYEQYF. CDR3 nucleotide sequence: TGTGCCAGCAGCCCCCCGCGGGTCGATGCCTACGAGCAGTACTTC.

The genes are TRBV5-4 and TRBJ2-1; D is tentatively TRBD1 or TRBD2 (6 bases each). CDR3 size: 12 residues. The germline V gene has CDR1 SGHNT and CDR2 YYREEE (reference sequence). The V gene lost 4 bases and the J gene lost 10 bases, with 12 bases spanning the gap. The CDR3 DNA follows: TGTGCCAGCAGCCGTAGGGGGGAGGAGCAGTTCTTC. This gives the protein CASSRRGEEQFF.

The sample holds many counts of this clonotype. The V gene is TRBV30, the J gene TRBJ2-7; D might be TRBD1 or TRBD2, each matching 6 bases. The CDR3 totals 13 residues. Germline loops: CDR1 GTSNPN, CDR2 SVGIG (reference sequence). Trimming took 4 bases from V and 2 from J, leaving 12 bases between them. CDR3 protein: CAWNRGQPYEQYF. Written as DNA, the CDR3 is TGTGCCTGGAACCGGGGGCAGCCCTACGAGCAGTACTTC.

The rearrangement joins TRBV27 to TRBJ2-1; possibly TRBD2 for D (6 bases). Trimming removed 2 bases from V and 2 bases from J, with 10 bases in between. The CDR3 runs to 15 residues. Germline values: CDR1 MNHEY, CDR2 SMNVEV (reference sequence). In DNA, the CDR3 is TGTGCCAGCAGTTTAGGGGGGAGTCCCTACAATGAGCAGTTCTTC. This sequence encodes CASSLGGSPYNEQFF.

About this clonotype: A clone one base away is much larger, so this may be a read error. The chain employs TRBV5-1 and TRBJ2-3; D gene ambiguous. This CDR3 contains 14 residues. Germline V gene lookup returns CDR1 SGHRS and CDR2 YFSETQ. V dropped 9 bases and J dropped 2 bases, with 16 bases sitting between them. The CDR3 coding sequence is TGCGCCATCGCGAAGGAGAGCTCCACAGATACGCAGTATTTT. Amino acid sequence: CAIAKESSTDTQYF.

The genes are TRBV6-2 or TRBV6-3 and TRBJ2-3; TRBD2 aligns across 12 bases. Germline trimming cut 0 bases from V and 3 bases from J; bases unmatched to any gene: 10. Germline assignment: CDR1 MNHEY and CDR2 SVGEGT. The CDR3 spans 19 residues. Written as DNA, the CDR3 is TGTGCCAGCAGTTACTCCCCCACAGGGACTAGCGGGCCGACAGATACGCAGTATTTT. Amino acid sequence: CASSYSPTGTSGPTDTQYF.

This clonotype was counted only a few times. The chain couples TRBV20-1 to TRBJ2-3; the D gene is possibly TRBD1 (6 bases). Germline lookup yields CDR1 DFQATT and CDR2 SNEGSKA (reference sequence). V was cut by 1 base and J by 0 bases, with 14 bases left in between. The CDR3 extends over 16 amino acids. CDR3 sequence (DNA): TGCAGTGCTAGAGGCTTGGGGGACATAAGCACAGATACGCAGTATTTT. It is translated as CSARGLGDISTDTQYF.

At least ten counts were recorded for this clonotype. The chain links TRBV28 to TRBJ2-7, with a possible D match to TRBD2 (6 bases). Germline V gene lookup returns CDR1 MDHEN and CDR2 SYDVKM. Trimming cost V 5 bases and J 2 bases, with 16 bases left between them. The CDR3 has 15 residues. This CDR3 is CASSDIWGGTYEQYF. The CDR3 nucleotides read TGTGCCAGCAGTGACATTTGGGGAGGTACCTACGAGCAGTACTTC.

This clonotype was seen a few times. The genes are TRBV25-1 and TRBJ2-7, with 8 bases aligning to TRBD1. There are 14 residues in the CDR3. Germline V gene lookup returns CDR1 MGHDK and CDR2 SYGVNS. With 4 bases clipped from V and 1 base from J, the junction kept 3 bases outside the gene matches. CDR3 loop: CASSARDRSYEQYF. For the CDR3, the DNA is TGTGCCAGCAGTGCCCGGGACAGGTCCTACGAGCAGTACTTC.

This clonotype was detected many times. CDR3 nucleotides: TGTGCCAGCAGCTTAGGGACTAGCGGGTCCTTTCATACGCAGTATTTT. Translated: CASSLGTSGSFHTQYF. V and J are TRBV7-3 and TRBJ2-3, with 12 nucleotides matching TRBD2. J gave up 7 bases and V 2 bases, and 7 bases lay outside the gene matches. The CDR3 length is 16 residues. Per germline, CDR1 SGHTA and CDR2 FQGTGA. The full variable domain, in which reference TRBV7-3 and TRBJ2-3 provide the parts outside the CDR3, is GAGVSQTPSNKVTEKGKYVELRCDPISGHTALYWYRQSLGQGPEFLIYFQGTGAADDSGLPNDRFFAVRPEGSVSTLKIQRTERGDSAVYLCASSLGTSGSFHTQYFGPGTRLTVL.

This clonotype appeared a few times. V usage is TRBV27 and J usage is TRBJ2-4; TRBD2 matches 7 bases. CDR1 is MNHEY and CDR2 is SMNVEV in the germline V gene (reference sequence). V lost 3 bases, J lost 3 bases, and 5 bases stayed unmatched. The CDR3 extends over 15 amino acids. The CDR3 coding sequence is TGTGCCAGCAGTTTTCGGGAGGTTGACAAAAACATTCAGTACTTC. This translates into CASSFREVDKNIQYF.

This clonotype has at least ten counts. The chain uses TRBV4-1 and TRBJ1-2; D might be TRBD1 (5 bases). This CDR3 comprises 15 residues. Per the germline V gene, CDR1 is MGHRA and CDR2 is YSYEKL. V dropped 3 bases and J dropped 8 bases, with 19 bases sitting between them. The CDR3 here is CASSQRAARGGGYTF. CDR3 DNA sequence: TGCGCCAGCAGCCAGAGAGCAGCTAGGGGCGGCGGCTACACCTTC.

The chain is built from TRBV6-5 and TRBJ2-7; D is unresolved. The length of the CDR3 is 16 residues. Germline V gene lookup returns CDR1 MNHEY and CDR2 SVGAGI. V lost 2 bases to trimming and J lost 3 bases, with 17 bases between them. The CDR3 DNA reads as TGTGCCAGCAGTTACCCCGGACGCCGAGACTTCTACGAGCAGTACTTC. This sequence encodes CASSYPGRRDFYEQYF.

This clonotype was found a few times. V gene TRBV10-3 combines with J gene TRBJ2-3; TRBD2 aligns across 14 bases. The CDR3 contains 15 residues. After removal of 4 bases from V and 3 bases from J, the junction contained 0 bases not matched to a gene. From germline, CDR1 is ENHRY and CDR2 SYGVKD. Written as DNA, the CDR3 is TGTGCCATCAGTGGACTAGCGGGAGGGACAGATACGCAGTATTTT. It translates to CAISGLAGGTDTQYF.

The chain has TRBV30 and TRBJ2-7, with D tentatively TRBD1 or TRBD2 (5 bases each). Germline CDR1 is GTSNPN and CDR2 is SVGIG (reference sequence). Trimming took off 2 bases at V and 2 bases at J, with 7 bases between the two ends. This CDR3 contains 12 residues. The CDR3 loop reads CAWSRGPYEQYF. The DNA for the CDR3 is TGTGCCTGGAGTAGGGGACCCTACGAGCAGTACTTC.

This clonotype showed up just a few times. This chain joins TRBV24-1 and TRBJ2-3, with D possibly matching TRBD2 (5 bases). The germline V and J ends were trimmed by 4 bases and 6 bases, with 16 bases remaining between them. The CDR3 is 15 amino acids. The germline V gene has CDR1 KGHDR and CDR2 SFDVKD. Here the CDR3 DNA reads TGTGCCACCAGTGACCCAGGACTGCCTGACGATACGCAGTATTTT. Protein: CATSDPGLPDDTQYF.

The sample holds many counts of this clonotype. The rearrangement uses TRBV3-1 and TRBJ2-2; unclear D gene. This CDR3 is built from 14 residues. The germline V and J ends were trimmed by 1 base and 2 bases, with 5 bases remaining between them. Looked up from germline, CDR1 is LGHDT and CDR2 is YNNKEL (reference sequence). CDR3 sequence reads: CASSQAANTGELFF. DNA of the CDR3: TGTGCCAGCAGCCAAGCGGCTAACACCGGGGAGCTGTTTTTT.

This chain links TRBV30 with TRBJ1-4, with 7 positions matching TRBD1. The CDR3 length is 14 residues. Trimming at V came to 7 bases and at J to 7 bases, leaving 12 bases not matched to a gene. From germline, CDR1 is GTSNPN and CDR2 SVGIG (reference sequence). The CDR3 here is CALGQTWSGEKLFF. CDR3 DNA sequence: TGTGCCTTGGGACAGACCTGGTCGGGTGAAAAACTGTTTTTT.

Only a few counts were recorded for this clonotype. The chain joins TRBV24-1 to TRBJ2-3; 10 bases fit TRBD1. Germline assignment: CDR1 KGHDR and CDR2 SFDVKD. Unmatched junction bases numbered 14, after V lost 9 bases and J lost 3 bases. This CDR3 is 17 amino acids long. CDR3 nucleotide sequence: TGTGCCACCGGACAGACAGGGGGCGCGGGGGGAACAGATACGCAGTATTTT. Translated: CATGQTGGAGGTDTQYF.

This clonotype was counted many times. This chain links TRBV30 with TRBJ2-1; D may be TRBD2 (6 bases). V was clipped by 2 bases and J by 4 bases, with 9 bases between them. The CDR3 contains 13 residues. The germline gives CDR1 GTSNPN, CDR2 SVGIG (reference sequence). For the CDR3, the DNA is TGTGCCTGGAGTCCTAGCGAATACAATGAGCAGTTCTTC. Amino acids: CAWSPSEYNEQFF.

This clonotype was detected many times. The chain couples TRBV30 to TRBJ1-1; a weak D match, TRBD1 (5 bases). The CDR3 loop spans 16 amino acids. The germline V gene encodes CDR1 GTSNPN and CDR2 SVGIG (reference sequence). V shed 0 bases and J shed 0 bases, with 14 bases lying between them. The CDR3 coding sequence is TGTGCCTGGAGTGTACGGGACGGTCCTTTGAACACTGAAGCTTTCTTT. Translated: CAWSVRDGPLNTEAFF.

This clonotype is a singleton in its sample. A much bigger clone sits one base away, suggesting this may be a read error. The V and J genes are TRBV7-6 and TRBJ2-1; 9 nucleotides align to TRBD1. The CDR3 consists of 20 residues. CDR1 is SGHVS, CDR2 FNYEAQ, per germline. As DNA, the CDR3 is TGTGTCAGCAGCTTAGTCCGGGACAGGGTTGCGGGGAGCTCCTACAATGAGCAGTTCTTC. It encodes CVSSLVRDRVAGSSYNEQFF.

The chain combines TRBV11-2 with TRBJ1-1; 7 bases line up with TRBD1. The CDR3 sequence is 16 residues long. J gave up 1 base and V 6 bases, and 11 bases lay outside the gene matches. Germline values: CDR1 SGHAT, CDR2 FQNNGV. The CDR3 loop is CASSQPTGARNTEAFF. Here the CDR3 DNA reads TGTGCCAGCAGTCAACCCACAGGGGCCCGGAACACTGAAGCTTTCTTT.

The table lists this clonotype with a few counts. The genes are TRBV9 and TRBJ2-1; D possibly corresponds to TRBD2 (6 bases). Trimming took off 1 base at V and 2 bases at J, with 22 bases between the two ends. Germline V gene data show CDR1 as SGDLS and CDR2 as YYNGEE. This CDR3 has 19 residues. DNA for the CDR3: TGTGCCAGCAGCGTAACCGGGACTCGCGGGTCAGGCGCCTACAATGAGCAGTTCTTC. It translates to CASSVTGTRGSGAYNEQFF.

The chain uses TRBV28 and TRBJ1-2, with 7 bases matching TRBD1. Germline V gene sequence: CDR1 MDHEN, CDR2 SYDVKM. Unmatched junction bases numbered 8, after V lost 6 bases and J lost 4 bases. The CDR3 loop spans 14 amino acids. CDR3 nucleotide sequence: TGTGCCAGCAGGGTTCCGGGACAGAGCTATGGCTACACCTTC. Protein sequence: CASRVPGQSYGYTF.